This T cell receptor (beta chain) was identified in a study of cytomegalovirus exposure and HLA in healthy donors. Study results and limitations: Common viral pathogens (according to a later analysis) appeared linked to several of the most significant clusters. Immune exposure was documented only through CMV serostatus.

PCR involved 60 Vbeta and 13 Jbeta primers. In the original analysis: As a later analysis found, there were 70 million to 100 million unique TCR beta chains, of which some 10 million were shared. This table comes from immunoSEQ multiplex PCR, and its TCRdb copy is limited to in-frame clones, with some not included. V, J and clone size derive from that table, while D and trimming were established from the DNA sequence. This sample yields approximately 220,000 clones, of which around 79% are seen a single time; about 0.22% belongs to the top ten. The CDR3 is 12 amino acids. V was shortened by 4 bases and J by 0 bases, with 4 bases between the two germline ends. The germline gives CDR1 GTSNPN, CDR2 SVGIG (reference sequence). Note on this clone: Its antigen is unknown.

This TCR derives from a girl aged 2-9 years in good health and CMV-seronegative. Specimen: PBMCs. The J gene is TRBJ2-1, the V gene TRBV30; D is uncertain. The CDR3 loop is CAWTSSYNEQFF. The DNA for the CDR3 is TGTGCCTGGACTAGCTCCTACAATGAGCAGTTCTTC.